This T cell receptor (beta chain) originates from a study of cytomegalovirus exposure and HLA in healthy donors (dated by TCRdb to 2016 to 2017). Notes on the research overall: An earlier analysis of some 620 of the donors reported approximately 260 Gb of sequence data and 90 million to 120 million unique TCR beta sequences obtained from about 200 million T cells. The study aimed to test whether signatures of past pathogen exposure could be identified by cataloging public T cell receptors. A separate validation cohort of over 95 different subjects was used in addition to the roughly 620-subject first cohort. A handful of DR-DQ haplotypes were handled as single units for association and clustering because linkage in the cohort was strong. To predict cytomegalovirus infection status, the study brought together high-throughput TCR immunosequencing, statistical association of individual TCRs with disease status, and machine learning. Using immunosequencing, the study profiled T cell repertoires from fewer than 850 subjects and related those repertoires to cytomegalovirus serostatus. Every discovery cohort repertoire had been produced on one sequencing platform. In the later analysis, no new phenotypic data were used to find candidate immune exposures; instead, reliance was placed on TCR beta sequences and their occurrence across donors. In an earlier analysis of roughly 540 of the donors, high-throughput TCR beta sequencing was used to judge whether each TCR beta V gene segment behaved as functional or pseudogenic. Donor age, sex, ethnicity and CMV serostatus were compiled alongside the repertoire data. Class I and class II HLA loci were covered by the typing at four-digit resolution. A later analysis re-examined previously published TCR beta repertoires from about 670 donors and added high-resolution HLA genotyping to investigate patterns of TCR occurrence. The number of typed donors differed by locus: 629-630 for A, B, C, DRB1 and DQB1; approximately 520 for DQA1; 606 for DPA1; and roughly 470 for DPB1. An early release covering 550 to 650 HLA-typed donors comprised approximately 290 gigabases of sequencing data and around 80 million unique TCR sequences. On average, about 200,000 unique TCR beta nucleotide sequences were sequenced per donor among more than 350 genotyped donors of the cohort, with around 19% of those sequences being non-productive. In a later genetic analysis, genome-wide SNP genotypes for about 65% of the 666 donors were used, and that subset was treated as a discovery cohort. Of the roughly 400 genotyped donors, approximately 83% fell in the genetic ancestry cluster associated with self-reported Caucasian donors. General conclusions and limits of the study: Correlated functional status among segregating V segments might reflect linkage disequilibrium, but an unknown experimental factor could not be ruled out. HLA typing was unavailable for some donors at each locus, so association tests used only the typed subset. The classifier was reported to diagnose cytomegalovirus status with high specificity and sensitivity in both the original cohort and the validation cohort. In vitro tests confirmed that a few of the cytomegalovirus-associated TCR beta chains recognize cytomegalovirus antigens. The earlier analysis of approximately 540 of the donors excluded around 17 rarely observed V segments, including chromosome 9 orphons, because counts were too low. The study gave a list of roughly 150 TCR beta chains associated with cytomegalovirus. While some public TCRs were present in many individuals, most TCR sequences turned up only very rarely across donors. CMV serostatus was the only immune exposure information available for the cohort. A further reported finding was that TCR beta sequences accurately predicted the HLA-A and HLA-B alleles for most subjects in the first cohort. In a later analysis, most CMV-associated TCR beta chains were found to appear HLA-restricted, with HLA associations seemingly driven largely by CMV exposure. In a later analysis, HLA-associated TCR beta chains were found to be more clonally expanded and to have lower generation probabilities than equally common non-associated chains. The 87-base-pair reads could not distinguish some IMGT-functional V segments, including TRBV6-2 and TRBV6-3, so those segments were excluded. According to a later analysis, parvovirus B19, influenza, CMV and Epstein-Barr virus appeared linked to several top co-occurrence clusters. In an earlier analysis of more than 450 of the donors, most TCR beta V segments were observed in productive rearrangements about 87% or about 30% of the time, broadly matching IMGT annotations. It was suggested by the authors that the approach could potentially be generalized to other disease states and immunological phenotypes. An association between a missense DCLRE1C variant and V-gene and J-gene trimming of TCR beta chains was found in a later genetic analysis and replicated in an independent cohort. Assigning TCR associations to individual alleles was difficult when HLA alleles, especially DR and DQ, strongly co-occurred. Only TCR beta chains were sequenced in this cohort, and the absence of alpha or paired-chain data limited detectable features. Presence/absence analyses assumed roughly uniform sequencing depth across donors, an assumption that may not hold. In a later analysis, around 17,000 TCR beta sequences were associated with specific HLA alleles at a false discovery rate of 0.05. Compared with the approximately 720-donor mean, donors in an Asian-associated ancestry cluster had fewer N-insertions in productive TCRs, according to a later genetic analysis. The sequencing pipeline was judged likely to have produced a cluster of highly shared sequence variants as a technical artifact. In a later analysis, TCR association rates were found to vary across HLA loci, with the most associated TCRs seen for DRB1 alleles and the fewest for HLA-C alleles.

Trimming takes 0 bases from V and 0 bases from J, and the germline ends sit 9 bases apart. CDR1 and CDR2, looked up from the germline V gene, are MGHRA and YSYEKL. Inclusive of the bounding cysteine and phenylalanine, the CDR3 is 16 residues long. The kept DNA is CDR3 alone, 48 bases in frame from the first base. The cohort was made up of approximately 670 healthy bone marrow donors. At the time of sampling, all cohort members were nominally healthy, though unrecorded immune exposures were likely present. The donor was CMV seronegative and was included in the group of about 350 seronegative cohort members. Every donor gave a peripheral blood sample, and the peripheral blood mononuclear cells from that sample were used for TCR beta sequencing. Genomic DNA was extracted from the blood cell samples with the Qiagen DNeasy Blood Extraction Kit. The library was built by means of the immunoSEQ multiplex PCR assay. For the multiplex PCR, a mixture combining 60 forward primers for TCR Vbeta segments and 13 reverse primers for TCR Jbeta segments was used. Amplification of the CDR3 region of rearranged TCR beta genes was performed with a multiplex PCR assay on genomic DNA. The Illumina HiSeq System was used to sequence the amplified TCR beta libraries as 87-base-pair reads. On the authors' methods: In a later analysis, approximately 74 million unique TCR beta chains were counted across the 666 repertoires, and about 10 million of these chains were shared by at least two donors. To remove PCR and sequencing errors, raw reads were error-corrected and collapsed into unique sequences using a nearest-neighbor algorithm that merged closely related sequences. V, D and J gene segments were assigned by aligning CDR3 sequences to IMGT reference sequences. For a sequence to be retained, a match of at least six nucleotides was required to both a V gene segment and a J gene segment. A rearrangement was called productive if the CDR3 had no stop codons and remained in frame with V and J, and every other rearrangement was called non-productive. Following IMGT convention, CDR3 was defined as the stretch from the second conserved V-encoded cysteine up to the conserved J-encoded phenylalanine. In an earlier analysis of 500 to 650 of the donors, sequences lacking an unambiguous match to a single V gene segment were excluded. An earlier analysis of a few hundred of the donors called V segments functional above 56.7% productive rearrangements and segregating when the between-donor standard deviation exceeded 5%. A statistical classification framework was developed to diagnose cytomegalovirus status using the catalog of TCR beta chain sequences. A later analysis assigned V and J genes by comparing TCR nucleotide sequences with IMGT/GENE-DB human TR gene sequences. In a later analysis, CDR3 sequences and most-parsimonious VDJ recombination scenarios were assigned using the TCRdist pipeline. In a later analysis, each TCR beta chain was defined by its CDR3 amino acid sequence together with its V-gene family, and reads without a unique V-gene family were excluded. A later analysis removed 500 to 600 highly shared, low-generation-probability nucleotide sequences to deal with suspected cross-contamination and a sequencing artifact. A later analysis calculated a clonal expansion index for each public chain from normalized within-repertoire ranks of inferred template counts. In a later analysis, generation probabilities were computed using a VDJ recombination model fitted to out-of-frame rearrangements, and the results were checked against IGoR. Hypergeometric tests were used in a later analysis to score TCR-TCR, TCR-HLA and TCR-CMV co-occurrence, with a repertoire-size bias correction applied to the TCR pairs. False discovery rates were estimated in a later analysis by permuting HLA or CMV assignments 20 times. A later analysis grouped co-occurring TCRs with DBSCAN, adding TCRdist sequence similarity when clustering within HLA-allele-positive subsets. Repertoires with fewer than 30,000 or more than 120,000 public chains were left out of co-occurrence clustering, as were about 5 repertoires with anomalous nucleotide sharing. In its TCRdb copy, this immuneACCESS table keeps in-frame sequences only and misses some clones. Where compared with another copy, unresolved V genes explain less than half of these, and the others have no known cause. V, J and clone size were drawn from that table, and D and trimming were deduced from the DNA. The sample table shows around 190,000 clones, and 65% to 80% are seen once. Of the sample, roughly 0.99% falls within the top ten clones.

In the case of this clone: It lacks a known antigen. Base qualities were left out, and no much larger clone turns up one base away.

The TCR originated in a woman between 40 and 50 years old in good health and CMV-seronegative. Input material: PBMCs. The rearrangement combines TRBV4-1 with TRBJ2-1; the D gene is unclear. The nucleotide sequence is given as TGCGCCAGCAGCCAAGATAGAGGTAGCTCCTACAATGAGCAGTTCTTC. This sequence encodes CASSQDRGSSYNEQFF.